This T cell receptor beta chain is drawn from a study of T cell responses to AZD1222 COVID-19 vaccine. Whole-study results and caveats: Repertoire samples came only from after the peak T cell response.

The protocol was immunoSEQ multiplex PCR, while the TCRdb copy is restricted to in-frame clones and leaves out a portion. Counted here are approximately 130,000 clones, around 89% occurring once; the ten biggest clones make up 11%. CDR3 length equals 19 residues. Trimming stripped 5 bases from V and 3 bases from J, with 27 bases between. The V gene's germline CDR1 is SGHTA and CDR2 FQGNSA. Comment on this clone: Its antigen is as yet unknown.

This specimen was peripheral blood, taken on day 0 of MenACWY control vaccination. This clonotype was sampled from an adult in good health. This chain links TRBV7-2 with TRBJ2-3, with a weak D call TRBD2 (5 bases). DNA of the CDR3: TGTGCCAGCAGCCGCCGCCCCGCTGGGTCGGCTAGCATTACAGATACGCAGTATTTT. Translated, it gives CASSRRPAGSASITDTQYF.